The 12 T cell receptor beta chains reported below all come from one sample, sequenced in a study of T cells in Graves' hyperthyroidism and ophthalmopathy. RNA transcripts yielded amplified TCR beta CDR3 regions. When the TCR CDR3 underwent first-round RT-PCR, the HTBI primer set was used. TCRdb re-derived calls from the multiplex PCR reads in MiXCR, one entry per CDR3 protein. The sample has roughly 660,000 distinct CDR3 sequences, about 18% seen once. Sequencing was performed on blood. Receptor source: a man in his forties or fifties with Graves' hyperthyroidism.

J is TRBJ2-2 and V is TRBV28, with 7 bases that match TRBD1. The germline V gene has CDR1 MDHEN and CDR2 SYDVKM. The J segment lost 3 bases and the V segment lost 7 bases, leaving 5 bases of the junction unmatched. The CDR3 contains 14 residues. The CDR3 loop reads CASTDRVYTGELFF. The CDR3 DNA follows: TGTGCCAGCACCGACAGGGTTTACACCGGGGAGCTGTTTTTT.

This clonotype was recorded at least ten times. The V call is TRBV27, the J call TRBJ2-3; TRBD2 might be the D (5 bases). Trimming shortened V by 3 bases and J by 2 bases, and 6 bases separated the two germline ends. The CDR3 runs to 13 residues. CDR1 and CDR2 from the germline V gene are MNHEY and SMNVEV (reference sequence). The CDR3 DNA reads as TGTGCCAGCAGTTTCCGGGACACAGATACGCAGTATTTT. Protein sequence: CASSFRDTDTQYF.

Only a few counts were recorded for this clonotype. V gene TRBV5-1 combines with J gene TRBJ2-5, with a possible D match to TRBD2 (7 bases). The ends were cut back, 0 bases at V and 0 bases at J, with 18 bases in the middle. Germline lookup yields CDR1 SGHRS and CDR2 YFSETQ. CDR3 length: 18 amino acids. The CDR3 protein is CASSLDPVGGGYQETQYF. CDR3 bases: TGCGCCAGCAGCTTGGACCCAGTAGGGGGGGGTTACCAAGAGACCCAGTACTTC.

This clonotype was picked up a small number of times. The gene calls are TRBV5-1 and TRBJ2-1; tentatively, D is TRBD1 (5 bases). CDR3 size: 13 residues. V dropped 0 bases and J dropped 8 bases, with 9 bases sitting between them. Germline assignment: CDR1 SGHRS and CDR2 YFSETQ. The CDR3 spells CASSLVGAYEQFF. CDR3 in DNA: TGCGCCAGCAGCTTGGTAGGGGCCTATGAGCAGTTCTTC.

This clonotype was counted many times. The chain uses TRBV7-2 and TRBJ2-1, with D perhaps matching TRBD2 (5 bases). V was clipped by 5 bases and J by 1 base, with 12 bases between them. The CDR3 has 15 amino acids. The germline CDR1 and CDR2 sequences are SGHTA and FQGNSA. The CDR3 nucleotides are TGTGCCAGCAGCCCCCCCCGGGGTTCCTACAATGAGCAGTTCTTC. This translates into CASSPPRGSYNEQFF.

This clonotype showed up just a few times. J is TRBJ1-6 and V is TRBV4-1; D uncertain. V gave up 0 bases and J gave up 6 bases, with 9 bases separating them. This CDR3 is built from 15 residues. In germline, CDR1 is MGHRA, CDR2 YSYEKL. CDR3 sequence reads: CASSQDRGSNSPLHF. CDR3 in DNA: TGCGCCAGCAGCCAAGATCGTGGGTCTAATTCACCCCTCCACTTT.

The genes are TRBV7-2 and TRBJ2-6; D remains ambiguous. This CDR3 region has 16 residues. V was pared by 1 base and J by 0 bases, with 7 bases between. From germline, CDR1 is SGHTA and CDR2 FQGNSA. CDR3 protein: CASSLVRASGANVLTF. CDR3 nucleotides: TGTGCCAGCAGCTTAGTCCGGGCCTCTGGGGCCAACGTCCTGACTTTC.

This clonotype was recorded at least ten times. CDR3 loop: CASSSRLAGNEQFF. The CDR3 DNA follows: TGTGCCAGCAGCTCCAGACTAGCGGGCAATGAGCAGTTCTTC. The V and J genes are TRBV11-2 and TRBJ2-1; the match to TRBD2 covers 10 bases. The length of the CDR3 is 14 residues. With 4 bases clipped from V and 6 bases from J, the junction kept 3 bases outside the gene matches. The germline V gene has CDR1 SGHAT and CDR2 FQNNGV.

The chain links TRBV6-1 to TRBJ1-2; D remains unclear. The length of the CDR3 is 14 residues. V was shortened by 5 bases and J by 2 bases, with 12 bases between the two germline ends. Looked up from germline, CDR1 is MNHNS and CDR2 is SASEGT. CDR3 DNA: TGTGCCAGCAGTACCCAGCGGGCCAACTATGGCTACACCTTC. Its translation is CASSTQRANYGYTF.

This clonotype was detected only a few times. The rearrangement links TRBV6-1 to TRBJ2-1; 9 positions match TRBD1. The germline gives CDR1 MNHNS, CDR2 SASEGT. This CDR3 is built from 16 residues. V lost 3 bases and J lost 9; bases outside the gene matches: 12. For the CDR3, the DNA is TGTGCCAGCAGTGAGGAAGGGACAGGGCTGAACACTGAGCAGTTCTTC. Translating gives CASSEEGTGLNTEQFF.

The sample holds many counts of this clonotype. The chain recombines TRBV5-1 with TRBJ2-1; no firm D call. The CDR3 runs 15 residues. From germline, CDR1 is SGHRS and CDR2 YFSETQ. Trimming stripped 1 base from V and 2 bases from J, with 10 bases between. CDR3 in DNA: TGCGCCAGCAGCTTGAAACAGACCACCTACAATGAGCAGTTCTTC. Translating it yields CASSLKQTTYNEQFF. The full variable domain, with the rest looked up from reference TRBV5-1 and TRBJ2-1, is KAGVTQTPRYLIKTRGQQVTLSCSPISGHRSVSWYQQTPGQGLQFLFEYFSETQRNKGNFPGRFSGRQFSNSRSEMNVSTLELGDSALYLCASSLKQTTYNEQFFGPGTRLTVL.

In its sample, this clonotype was seen many times. V is TRBV30 and J is TRBJ2-7, with 7 bases fitting TRBD1. Germline loops: CDR1 GTSNPN, CDR2 SVGIG (reference sequence). V shed 6 bases and J 3 bases; nucleotides not matched to a gene: 11. The CDR3 covers 14 residues. CDR3 sequence reads: CACRRQGDRYEQYF. The CDR3 coding sequence is TGTGCCTGCCGACGACAGGGAGACCGCTACGAGCAGTACTTC.